A single TCR beta chain is shown here with its context. At one of its ends the junction is not consistent with the germline gene, which may arise from a read error. Per germline, CDR1 SGHTA and CDR2 FQGNSA. There are 15 residues in the CDR3. This entry is derived from a study of blood T cells in healthy people across ages. Sample-barcoded 5' priming and a J-beta primer mix drove a second PCR of 7 to 11 cycles. All samples yielded 3 million or more CDR3-containing paired-end reads. In TCRdb, the 5' RACE reads were re-called with MiXCR into one record per CDR3 protein. This sample has roughly 790,000 distinct CDR3 sequences; 43% occur once, and the top ten carry more than 20%.

V gene TRBV7-2 combines with J gene TRBJ2-1; 7 bases match TRBD2. The origin of this receptor is a woman aged 60 to 75 in good health. Sequenced sample: blood. The CDR3 protein is CASSLASGAGNERFF. Here the CDR3 DNA reads TGTGCCAGCAGCTTAGCAAGCGGGGCTGGTAATGAGCGGTTCTTC.